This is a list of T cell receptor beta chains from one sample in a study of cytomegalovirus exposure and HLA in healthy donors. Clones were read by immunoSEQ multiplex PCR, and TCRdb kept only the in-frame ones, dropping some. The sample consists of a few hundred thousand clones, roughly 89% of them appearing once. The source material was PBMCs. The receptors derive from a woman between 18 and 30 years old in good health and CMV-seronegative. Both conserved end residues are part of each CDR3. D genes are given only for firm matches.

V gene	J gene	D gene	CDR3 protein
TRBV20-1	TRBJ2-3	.	CSVHNTDTQYF
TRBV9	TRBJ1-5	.	CASSEGPGPGQPQHF
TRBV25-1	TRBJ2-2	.	CASRTGTLLTGELFF
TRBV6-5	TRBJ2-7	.	CASSYGPYEQYF
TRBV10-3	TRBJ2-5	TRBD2	CAISESEARELYF
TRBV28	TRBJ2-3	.	CASSLLQTPTDTQYF
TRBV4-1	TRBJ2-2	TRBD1	CASSLLGGGTGELFF
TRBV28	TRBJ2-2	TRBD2	CASSLLGLAGDTGELFF
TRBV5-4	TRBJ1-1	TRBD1	CASSSRDRVDTEAFF
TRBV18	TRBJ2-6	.	CASSPLEGANVLTF
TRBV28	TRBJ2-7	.	CASRSPHLYEQYF